This is a list of T cell receptor beta chains from one sample in a study of blood T cell repertoires in COVID-19. Repertoires were generated with immunoSEQ multiplex PCR, while TCRdb's copy carries only in-frame clones and drops some. The table has over 95,000 clones, roughly 84% seen once. Sequenced material: peripheral blood. Every receptor here comes from a woman in her sixties with acute or convalescent COVID-19. CDR3s include the opening cysteine and the closing phenylalanine or tryptophan. D genes are given only for firm matches.

CDR3: CASSRQGGNEQFF
J: TRBJ2-1
D: NA
V: TRBV3-1/TRBV3-2

CDR3: CAQEAGKIGYTF
J: TRBJ1-2
D: NA
V: TRBV30

CDR3: CASSPLAGASTDTQYF
J: TRBJ2-3
D: TRBD2
V: TRBV5-5

CDR3: CASSLAGQAVSGYTF
J: TRBJ1-2
D: NA
V: TRBV7-2

CDR3: CASSLVDGHWIVSTDTQYF
J: TRBJ2-3
D: NA
V: TRBV7-8

CDR3: CASSPGQGAHTF
J: TRBJ1-2
D: TRBD1
V: TRBV3-1/TRBV3-2

CDR3: CASSQDRGEGSPLHF
J: TRBJ1-6
D: NA
V: TRBV4-3

CDR3: CARLTWGGYTF
J: TRBJ1-2
D: NA
V: TRBV7-3

CDR3: CASSPGLASEQFF
J: TRBJ2-1
D: TRBD2
V: TRBV27

CDR3: CASSDRNRVGNQPQHF
J: TRBJ1-5
D: NA
V: TRBV6-1